These T cell receptor beta chains were read from a single sample in a study of Graves' ophthalmopathy and Graves' hyperthyroidism. Each CDR3 protein is one row after TCRdb ran MiXCR on the multiplex PCR reads. The table lists about 1.1 million distinct CDR3 sequences, about 36% of them singletons, with 11% in the top ten. The sequencing sample was made of peripheral blood or thyroid tissue (not recorded which). These receptors were obtained from an adult man with Graves' hyperthyroidism. The CDR3 runs from the conserved cysteine through the conserved F or W. D genes are given only for firm matches. Where a row states a size, it is once, few, many or the class of an expanded clone; other rows omit it.

j_call: TRBJ1-2; d_call: TRBD1; v_call: TRBV11-2; clone_size: many; cdr3_aa: CASSLTTGDGYTF; cdr3_nt: TGTGCCAGCAGCTTGACGACAGGGGACGGCTACACCTTC
j_call: TRBJ2-7; d_call: TRBD2; v_call: TRBV9; clone_size: many; cdr3_aa: CASSVLAAPYYEQYF; cdr3_nt: TGTGCCAGCAGCGTGCTAGCGGCACCTTACTACGAGCAGTACTTC
j_call: TRBJ1-1; d_call: TRBD1; v_call: TRBV19; clone_size: many; cdr3_aa: CASSSGQVVAFF; cdr3_nt: TGTGCCAGTAGCTCGGGACAGGTTGTAGCTTTCTTT
j_call: TRBJ1-3; d_call: -; v_call: TRBV5-1; clone_size: many; cdr3_aa: CASSPDRNTIYF; cdr3_nt: TGCGCCAGCAGCCCTGACAGAAACACCATATATTTT
j_call: TRBJ2-5; d_call: TRBD1; v_call: TRBV3-1; clone_size: many; cdr3_aa: CASSNRDRLRETQYF; cdr3_nt: TGTGCCAGCAGCAACCGGGACAGGTTGCGAGAGACCCAGTACTTC
j_call: TRBJ2-7; d_call: TRBD1; v_call: TRBV7-2; clone_size: few; cdr3_aa: CASSYGGDRGYEQYF; cdr3_nt: TGTGCCAGCAGCTACGGGGGGGACAGGGGTTACGAGCAGTACTTC
j_call: TRBJ2-7; d_call: -; v_call: TRBV28; clone_size: -; cdr3_aa: CASSLLTLVGEQYF; cdr3_nt: TGTGCCAGCAGTTTATTGACCCTAGTCGGGGAGCAGTACTTC
j_call: TRBJ2-3; d_call: -; v_call: TRBV24-1; clone_size: -; cdr3_aa: CATSDLRDGATDTQYF; cdr3_nt: TGTGCCACCAGTGACCTCAGGGACGGGGCCACAGATACGCAGTATTTT
j_call: TRBJ1-6; d_call: -; v_call: TRBV29-1; clone_size: once; cdr3_aa: CSLRGGPPLHF; cdr3_nt: TGCAGCTTACGGGGCGGGCCACCCCTCCACTTT
j_call: TRBJ1-1; d_call: -; v_call: TRBV5-1; clone_size: -; cdr3_aa: CASSPSGAEGTEAFF; cdr3_nt: TGCGCCAGCAGCCCCTCGGGGGCAGAAGGCACTGAAGCTTTCTTT
j_call: TRBJ1-1; d_call: -; v_call: TRBV20-1; clone_size: -; cdr3_aa: CSARGPPSNTEAFF; cdr3_nt: TGCAGTGCTAGAGGGCCCCCCTCGAACACTGAAGCTTTCTTT
j_call: TRBJ2-7; d_call: -; v_call: TRBV2; clone_size: few; cdr3_aa: CASSVHSGWGSYEQYF; cdr3_nt: TGTGCCAGCAGTGTCCACTCCGGTTGGGGTTCCTACGAGCAGTACTTC
j_call: TRBJ1-1; d_call: TRBD1; v_call: TRBV7-9; clone_size: many; cdr3_aa: CASSLGDRTGGAFF; cdr3_nt: TGTGCCAGCAGCTTAGGGGACCGGACAGGGGGAGCTTTCTTT
j_call: TRBJ1-2; d_call: -; v_call: TRBV20-1; clone_size: -; cdr3_aa: CSSSNYGYTF; cdr3_nt: TGCAGCAGTTCTAACTATGGCTACACCTTC
j_call: TRBJ2-7; d_call: -; v_call: TRBV29-1; clone_size: many; cdr3_aa: CSVDIGPYEQYF; cdr3_nt: TGCAGCGTTGACATCGGCCCCTACGAGCAGTACTTC
j_call: TRBJ1-3; d_call: TRBD1; v_call: TRBV11-2; clone_size: -; cdr3_aa: CASSSYSGTVSGNTIYF; cdr3_nt: TGTGCCAGCAGTTCATATTCCGGGACAGTCTCTGGAAACACCATATATTTT
j_call: TRBJ2-2; d_call: TRBD1; v_call: TRBV13; clone_size: -; cdr3_aa: CASSASRTGGWTGELFF; cdr3_nt: TGTGCCAGCAGCGCCTCCCGGACAGGGGGTTGGACCGGGGAGCTGTTTTTT
j_call: TRBJ1-1; d_call: -; v_call: TRBV5-1; clone_size: -; cdr3_aa: CASGSSGGRNTEAFF; cdr3_nt: TGCGCCAGCGGGTCTAGCGGGGGACGAAACACTGAAGCTTTCTTT
j_call: TRBJ2-5; d_call: -; v_call: TRBV7-3; clone_size: few; cdr3_aa: CASSLTLRETQYF; cdr3_nt: TGTGCCAGCAGCTTAACGTTACGGGAGACCCAGTACTTC
j_call: TRBJ2-5; d_call: TRBD2; v_call: TRBV7-7; clone_size: -; cdr3_aa: CASSSTAGTTTQYF; cdr3_nt: TGTGCCAGCAGCTCAACAGCCGGGACTACGACCCAGTACTTC
j_call: TRBJ2-5; d_call: TRBD1; v_call: TRBV10-2; clone_size: many; cdr3_aa: CASKVTGVRGETQYF; cdr3_nt: TGCGCCAGCAAAGTGACAGGGGTCCGGGGAGAGACCCAGTACTTC
j_call: TRBJ1-1; d_call: -; v_call: TRBV29-1; clone_size: many; cdr3_aa: CSVEVGHLNTEAFF; cdr3_nt: TGCAGCGTTGAGGTGGGACACTTGAACACTGAAGCTTTCTTT
j_call: TRBJ1-6; d_call: -; v_call: TRBV10-2; clone_size: few; cdr3_aa: CASRKAEMDSPLHF; cdr3_nt: TGCGCCAGCAGGAAAGCGGAGATGGATTCACCCCTCCACTTT
j_call: TRBJ1-1; d_call: -; v_call: TRBV10-3; clone_size: -; cdr3_aa: CASSYSSATEAFF; cdr3_nt: TGTGCCAGCAGTTACTCCTCAGCCACTGAAGCTTTCTTT
j_call: TRBJ2-7; d_call: TRBD2; v_call: TRBV4-1; clone_size: -; cdr3_aa: CASSQLTSGVYEQYF; cdr3_nt: TGCGCCAGCAGCCAGCTGACTAGCGGGGTTTACGAGCAGTACTTC
j_call: TRBJ2-5; d_call: TRBD1; v_call: TRBV7-3; clone_size: -; cdr3_aa: CASSLGAGGTRETQYF; cdr3_nt: TGTGCCAGCAGCTTAGGGGCAGGGGGCACTCGAGAGACCCAGTACTTC
j_call: TRBJ2-5; d_call: -; v_call: TRBV19; clone_size: -; cdr3_aa: CASSTQTELQETQYF; cdr3_nt: TGTGCCAGTAGTACTCAGACGGAACTCCAAGAGACCCAGTACTTC
j_call: TRBJ1-1; d_call: TRBD1; v_call: TRBV15; clone_size: few; cdr3_aa: CATSRRTTGWPEAFF; cdr3_nt: TGTGCCACCAGCAGAAGAACGACAGGGTGGCCTGAAGCTTTCTTT
j_call: TRBJ1-5; d_call: -; v_call: TRBV20-1; clone_size: few; cdr3_aa: CSASQTRSNQPQHF; cdr3_nt: TGCAGTGCTAGCCAGACCCGTAGCAATCAGCCCCAGCATTTT
j_call: TRBJ2-7; d_call: -; v_call: TRBV7-8; clone_size: many; cdr3_aa: CASSLTQKMSYEQYF; cdr3_nt: TGTGCCAGCAGCTTAACGCAAAAAATGAGCTACGAGCAGTACTTC
j_call: TRBJ2-5; d_call: TRBD2; v_call: TRBV29-1; clone_size: -; cdr3_aa: CSVEELTSGRAGETQYF; cdr3_nt: TGCAGCGTTGAAGAGCTAACTAGCGGGAGGGCCGGAGAGACCCAGTACTTC
j_call: TRBJ1-1; d_call: TRBD1; v_call: TRBV10-3; clone_size: -; cdr3_aa: CAISGPGTGINTEAFF; cdr3_nt: TGTGCCATCAGTGGCCCCGGGACAGGGATCAACACTGAAGCTTTCTTT
j_call: TRBJ2-5; d_call: -; v_call: TRBV29-1; clone_size: once; cdr3_aa: CSLWTGVEETQYF; cdr3_nt: TGCAGCTTGTGGACGGGAGTGGAAGAGACCCAGTACTTC
j_call: TRBJ1-1; d_call: -; v_call: TRBV2; clone_size: many; cdr3_aa: CASSPRVAAFF; cdr3_nt: TGTGCCAGCAGTCCCAGGGTGGCCGCTTTCTTT
j_call: TRBJ1-5; d_call: -; v_call: TRBV10-3; clone_size: many; cdr3_aa: CAISEGYQPQHF; cdr3_nt: TGTGCCATCAGTGAAGGGTATCAGCCCCAGCATTTT
j_call: TRBJ2-7; d_call: TRBD1; v_call: TRBV29-1; clone_size: -; cdr3_aa: CSHTATGLDEQYF; cdr3_nt: TGCAGCCATACAGCGACAGGGTTGGACGAGCAGTACTTC
j_call: TRBJ2-2; d_call: TRBD1; v_call: TRBV11-3; clone_size: few; cdr3_aa: CASSLAGQVNTGELFF; cdr3_nt: TGTGCCAGCAGCTTAGCGGGACAGGTTAACACCGGGGAGCTGTTTTTT
j_call: TRBJ1-2; d_call: -; v_call: TRBV15; clone_size: many; cdr3_aa: CATSHIDSGYTF; cdr3_nt: TGTGCCACCAGCCACATCGACTCTGGCTACACCTTC
j_call: TRBJ2-7; d_call: -; v_call: TRBV29-1; clone_size: many; cdr3_aa: CSVSGGPLYEQYF; cdr3_nt: TGCAGCGTTTCGGGTGGGCCCCTCTACGAGCAGTACTTC
j_call: TRBJ1-5; d_call: -; v_call: TRBV20-1; clone_size: -; cdr3_aa: CSARLLTAGASNQPQHF; cdr3_nt: TGCAGTGCTCGCCTCTTGACGGCAGGGGCTAGCAATCAGCCCCAGCATTTT
j_call: TRBJ2-2; d_call: -; v_call: TRBV5-6; clone_size: many; cdr3_aa: CASSFDANTGELFF; cdr3_nt: TGTGCCAGCAGTTTCGATGCGAACACCGGGGAGCTGTTTTTT